The TCR beta chain described here comes from a study of response to subunit inactivated influenza vaccine. Details on this clonotype: Its antigen is not known.

A single record per CDR3 protein comes from TCRdb applying MiXCR to the RT-PCR reads. The table records roughly 570,000 distinct CDR3 sequences, around 15% of them present only once. The study, taken as a whole, reports: Few additional T cells are recruited per seasonal influenza vaccination, authors suggested.

CDR1 and CDR2 (germline): SGHRS, YFSETQ. CDR3 length: 16 amino acids. V lost 1 base, J lost 4 bases, and 17 bases lay in between. The receptor's source is a man between 50 and 59 years old who received an inactivated influenza vaccine. V and J are TRBV5-1 and TRBJ2-5; D perhaps matches TRBD1 (6 bases). The sample in question was PBMCs from blood, obtained roughly 13 days after vaccination. CDR3 residues: CASSLMQGPTLETQYF. The CDR3 DNA reads TGCGCCAGCAGCTTGATGCAGGGGCCAACCTTAGAGACCCAGTACTTC.